A selection of T cell receptor beta chains follows, all from one sample in a study of PD-L1 blockade in urothelial cancer. Profiled with immunoSEQ multiplex PCR; TCRdb holds only in-frame clones, not every one. Among approximately 71,000 clones listed, 84% were seen once. Sequenced material: PBMCs, taken around atezolizumab (anti-PD-L1) treatment. The receptors shown here come from a woman aged 70 to 79 with urothelial cancer. The CDR3 runs from the conserved cysteine through the conserved F or W. The D gene is left open where the match is weak. Some rows mark clone size as missing; the rest say once, few, many or name a class of expanded clone.

J,D,V,size,CDR3,DNA
TRBJ2-3,.,TRBV19,.,CASSLRGRTDTQYF,TGTGCCAGTAGTTTGCGGGGTCGCACAGATACGCAGTATTTT
TRBJ2-1,.,TRBV28,.,CASSPPGASGNEQFF,TGTGCCAGCAGCCCACCTGGGGCGTCTGGCAATGAGCAGTTCTTC
TRBJ1-5,.,TRBV21-1,.,CASSKGCAGQGRNQPQHF,TGTGCCAGCAGCAAAGGGTGTGCGGGACAGGGGCGAAATCAGCCCCAGCATTTT
TRBJ1-2,TRBD1,TRBV30,once,CAWRDTGEDYGYTF,TGTGCCTGGAGAGATACAGGGGAAGACTATGGCTACACCTTC
TRBJ1-3,.,TRBV7-2,once,CASSPRPTVRFGNTIYF,TGTGCCAGCAGCCCGAGACCGACAGTGAGATTTGGAAACACCATATATTTT
TRBJ1-5,.,TRBV19,.,CASMGGVNQPQHF,TGTGCCAGTATGGGGGGAGTCAATCAGCCCCAGCATTTT
TRBJ2-5,.,TRBV28,.,CASSPRTGPAGKTQYF,TGTGCCAGCAGTCCCCGGACAGGCCCGGCGGGGAAGACCCAGTACTTC
TRBJ2-1,.,TRBV20-1,.,CSASINEQFF,TGCAGTGCTAGTATTAATGAGCAGTTCTTC
TRBJ2-7,.,TRBV25-1,.,CASSEYFQDSSYEQYF,TGTGCCAGCAGTGAATATTTTCAGGACAGTTCCTACGAGCAGTACTTC
TRBJ1-1,.,TRBV4-2,.,CASSQGGEGVQTEAFF,TGTGCCAGCAGCCAAGGGGGCGAAGGAGTACAGACTGAAGCTTTCTTT
TRBJ1-3,.,TRBV9,.,CASSVARGNTIYF,TGTGCCAGCAGCGTGGCAAGAGGAAACACCATATATTTT
TRBJ2-5,TRBD1,TRBV6-1,once,CASSIDRGETQYF,TGTGCCAGCAGCATTGACAGGGGAGAGACCCAGTACTTC
TRBJ2-1,.,TRBV13,.,CASSLRFQAREHNEQFF,TGTGCCAGCAGCTTAAGGTTTCAAGCCCGGGAGCACAATGAGCAGTTCTTC
TRBJ2-7,.,TRBV5-4,.,CASSLGLGGWQYF,TGTGCCAGCAGCTTGGGGTTGGGGGGATGGCAGTACTTC
TRBJ1-2,.,TRBV19,.,CASSIDHGESNYGYTF,TGTGCCAGTAGTATAGATCACGGGGAATCTAACTATGGCTACACCTTC
TRBJ1-2,.,TRBV5-6,.,CASSLAGVDGYTF,TGTGCCAGCAGCTTGGCCGGGGTCGACGGCTACACCTTC
TRBJ2-5,TRBD2,TRBV10-3,.,CAIRTSGGAGETQYF,TGTGCCATCAGGACTAGCGGGGGGGCCGGTGAGACCCAGTACTTC
TRBJ1-5,.,TRBV2,.,CASSAQGGNQPQHF,TGTGCCAGCAGTGCGCAGGGCGGCAATCAGCCCCAGCATTTT
TRBJ2-7,TRBD2,TRBV11-2,.,CASNLGGPSYEQYF,TGTGCCAGCAACCTGGGAGGGCCCTCCTACGAGCAGTACTTC
TRBJ2-5,TRBD1,TRBV18,.,CASSPPRTGETQYF,TGTGCCAGCTCACCACCCCGGACAGGAGAGACCCAGTACTTC
TRBJ2-2,.,TRBV5-1,.,CASSLGQAGGELFF,TGCGCCAGCAGCTTGGGCCAGGCGGGCGGGGAGCTGTTTTTT
TRBJ1-2,TRBD1,TRBV2,few,CASSEGTGGNYGYTF,TGTGCCAGCAGTGAGGGGACAGGAGGCAACTATGGCTACACCTTC